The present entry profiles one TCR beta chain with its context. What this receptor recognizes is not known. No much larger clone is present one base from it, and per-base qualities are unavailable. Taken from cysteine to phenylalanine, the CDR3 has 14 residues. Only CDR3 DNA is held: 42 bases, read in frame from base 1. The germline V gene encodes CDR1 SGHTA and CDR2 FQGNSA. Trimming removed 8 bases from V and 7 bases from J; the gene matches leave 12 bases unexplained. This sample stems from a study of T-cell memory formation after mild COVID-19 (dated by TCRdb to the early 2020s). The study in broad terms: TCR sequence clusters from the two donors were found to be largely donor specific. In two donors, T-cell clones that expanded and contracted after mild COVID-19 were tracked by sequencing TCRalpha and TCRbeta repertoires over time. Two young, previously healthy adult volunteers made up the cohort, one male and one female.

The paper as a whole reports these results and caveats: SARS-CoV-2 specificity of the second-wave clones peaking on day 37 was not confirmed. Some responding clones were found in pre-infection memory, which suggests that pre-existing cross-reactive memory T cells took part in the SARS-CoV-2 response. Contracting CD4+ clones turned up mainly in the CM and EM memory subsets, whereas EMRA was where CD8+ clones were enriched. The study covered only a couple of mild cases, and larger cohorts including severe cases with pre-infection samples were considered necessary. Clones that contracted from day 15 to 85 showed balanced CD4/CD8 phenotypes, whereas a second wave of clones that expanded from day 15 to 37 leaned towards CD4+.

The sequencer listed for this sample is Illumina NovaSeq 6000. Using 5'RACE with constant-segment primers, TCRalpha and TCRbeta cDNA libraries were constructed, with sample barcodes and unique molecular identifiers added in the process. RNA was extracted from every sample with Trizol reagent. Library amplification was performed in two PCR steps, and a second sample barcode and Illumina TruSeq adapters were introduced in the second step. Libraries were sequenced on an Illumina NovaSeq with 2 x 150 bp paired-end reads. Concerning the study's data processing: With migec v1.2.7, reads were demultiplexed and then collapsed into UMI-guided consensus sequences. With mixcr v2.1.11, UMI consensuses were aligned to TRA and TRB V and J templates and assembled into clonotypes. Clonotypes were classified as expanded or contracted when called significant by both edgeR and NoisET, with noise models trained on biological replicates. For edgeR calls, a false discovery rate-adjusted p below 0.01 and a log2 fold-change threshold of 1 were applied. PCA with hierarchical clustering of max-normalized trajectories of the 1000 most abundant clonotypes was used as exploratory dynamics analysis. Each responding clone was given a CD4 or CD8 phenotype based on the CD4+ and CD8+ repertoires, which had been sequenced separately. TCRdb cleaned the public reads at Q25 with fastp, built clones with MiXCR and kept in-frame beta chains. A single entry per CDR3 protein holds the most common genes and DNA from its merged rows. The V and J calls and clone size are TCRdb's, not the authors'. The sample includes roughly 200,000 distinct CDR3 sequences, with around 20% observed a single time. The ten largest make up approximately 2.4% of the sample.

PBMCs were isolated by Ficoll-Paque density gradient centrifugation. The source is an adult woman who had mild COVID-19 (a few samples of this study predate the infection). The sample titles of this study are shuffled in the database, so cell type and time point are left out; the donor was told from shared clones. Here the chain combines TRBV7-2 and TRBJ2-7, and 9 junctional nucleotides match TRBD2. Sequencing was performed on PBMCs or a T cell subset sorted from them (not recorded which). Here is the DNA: TGTGCCAGCCTGAATAGCGGGAGCACGGGGGAGCAGTACTTC. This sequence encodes CASLNSGSTGEQYF. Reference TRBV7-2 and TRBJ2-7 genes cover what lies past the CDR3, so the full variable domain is GAGVSQSPSNKVTEKGKDVELRCDPISGHTALYWYRQSLGQGLEFLIYFQGNSAPDKSGLPSDRFSAERTGGSVSTLTIQRTQQEDSAVYLCASLNSGSTGEQYFGPGTRLTVT.